This TCR beta chain was identified during a study of control samples from healthy donors and cancer patients. Method: immunoSEQ multiplex PCR; TCRdb's copy keeps in-frame clones and lacks some. The sample consists of some 120,000 clones, around nine tenths of them appearing once. Deletions cut 0 bases from V and 0 bases from J, with 8 bases between. The CDR3 spans 16 residues. CDR1 MNHEY and CDR2 SVGAGI come from the germline V gene. This chain connects TRBV6-5 to TRBJ2-2; D is undetermined. This sequence was found in a man in his forties or fifties in good health. Sequenced input: blood. The DNA of the CDR3 is TGTGCCAGCAGTTACTCTCGGACGTCGAACACCGGGGAGCTGTTTTTT. Translated: CASSYSRTSNTGELFF.